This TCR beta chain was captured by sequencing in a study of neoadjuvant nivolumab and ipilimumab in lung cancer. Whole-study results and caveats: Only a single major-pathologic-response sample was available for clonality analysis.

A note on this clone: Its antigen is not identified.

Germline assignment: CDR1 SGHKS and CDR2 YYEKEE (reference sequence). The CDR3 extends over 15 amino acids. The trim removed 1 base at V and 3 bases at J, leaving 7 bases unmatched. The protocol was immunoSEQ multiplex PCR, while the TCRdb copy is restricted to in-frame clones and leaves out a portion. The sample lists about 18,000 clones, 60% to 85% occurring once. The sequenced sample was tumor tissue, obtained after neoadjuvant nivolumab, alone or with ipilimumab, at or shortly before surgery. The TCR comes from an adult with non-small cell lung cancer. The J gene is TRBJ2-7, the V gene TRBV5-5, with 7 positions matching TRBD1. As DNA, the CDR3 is TGTGCCAGCAGCTTGAGAGGACAGGATCTCTACGAGCAGTACTTC. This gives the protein CASSLRGQDLYEQYF.